Below are 18 T cell receptor beta chains sequenced from a single sample in a study of CD8 T cells in Susac syndrome. An amount of RNA that ranged from roughly 0.5 to 1 ug was reverse transcribed with random hexamers. TCRdb reprocessed the immunoSEQ multiplex PCR reads via MiXCR and lists one record per CDR3 protein. The profile shows over 150,000 distinct CDR3 sequences, 90% to 95% of them singletons. Material for sequencing was CD4+ T cells from PBMCs. Source of these receptors: a human donor with multiple sclerosis.

The V call is TRBV4-3, the J call TRBJ2-7; D uncertain. Germline assignment: CDR1 LGHNA and CDR2 YSLEER. Trimming removed 2 bases at V and 6 bases at J, with 20 bases between. This CDR3 comprises 16 residues. CDR3 DNA: TGCGCCAGCAGCCAATCCCCGGAGTCGGGCCGGAGCGAGCAGTACTTC. Protein product: CASSQSPESGRSEQYF.

The chain recombines TRBV10-3 with TRBJ2-1, with D maybe TRBD2 (6 bases). Trimming removed 6 bases at V and 9 bases at J, with 15 bases between. Germline-derived CDR1 and CDR2 are ENHRY and SYGVKD. The CDR3 consists of 13 residues. CDR3 bases: TGTGCCATCAGACTGACTAGTAGTGGTGAGCAGTTCTTC. Protein sequence: CAIRLTSSGEQFF.

The chain uses TRBV27 and TRBJ2-5, with TRBD2 matching 7 bases. Trimming removed 3 bases from V and 4 bases from J; junction bases left unmatched: 2. Germline lookup yields CDR1 MNHEY and CDR2 SMNVEV (reference sequence). The CDR3 spans 13 residues. CDR3 bases: TGTGCCAGCAGTTTTAGCGGGCCAGAGACCCAGTACTTC. This translates into CASSFSGPETQYF.

This chain links TRBV6-5 with TRBJ2-4; TRBD2 might be the D (6 bases). V was shortened by 2 bases and J by 5 bases, with 10 bases between the two germline ends. CDR1 MNHEY and CDR2 SVGAGI come from the germline V gene. This CDR3 has 14 amino acids. The DNA of the CDR3 is TGTGCCAGCAGTTACGGAGGGGTCCAAAACATTCAGTACTTC. Its translation: CASSYGGVQNIQYF.

The chain is built from TRBV20-1 and TRBJ1-1; D is unclear. The V gene's germline CDR1 is DFQATT and CDR2 SNEGSKA (reference sequence). V dropped 0 bases and J dropped 0 bases, with 8 bases sitting between them. The CDR3 spans 14 residues. CDR3: CSARETVMNTEAFF. The CDR3 nucleotides read TGCAGTGCTAGAGAAACGGTTATGAACACTGAAGCTTTCTTT.

V and J are TRBV16 and TRBJ2-4; perhaps TRBD2 as D (5 bases). Germline CDR1 is KGHSY and CDR2 is FQNENV. V dropped 7 bases and J dropped 2 bases, with 12 bases sitting between them. This CDR3 region has 14 residues. The CDR3 loop is CASTSAASKNIQYF. As DNA, the CDR3 is TGTGCCAGCACCTCAGCGGCTTCCAAAAACATTCAGTACTTC.

The chain combines TRBV3-1 with TRBJ1-3; possible D gene TRBD1, 5 bases. The length of the CDR3 is 14 residues. Deletions cut 3 bases from V and 4 bases from J, with 10 bases between. CDR1 is LGHDT, CDR2 YNNKEL, per germline (reference sequence). For the CDR3, the DNA is TGTGCCAGCAGCCATGGGGCGGTCGGAAACACCATATATTTT. This encodes CASSHGAVGNTIYF.

This sequence joins TRBV18 and TRBJ2-7, with a possible D match to TRBD1 (6 bases). Germline-derived CDR1 and CDR2 are KGHSH and LQKENI. V lost 0 bases, J lost 3 bases, and 18 bases lay in between. The CDR3 contains 17 residues. This chain's CDR3 is CASSPPGARGTSYEQYF. The CDR3 coding sequence is TGTGCCAGCTCACCACCGGGTGCCAGGGGAACTAGCTACGAGCAGTACTTC. Based on the CDR3 plus reference TRBV18 and TRBJ2-7, the full variable domain is NAGVMQNPRHLVRRRGQEARLRCSPMKGHSHVYWYRQLPEEGLKFMVYLQKENIIDESGMPKERFSAEFPKEGPSILRIQQVVRGDSAAYFCASSPPGARGTSYEQYFGPGTRLTVT.

V and J are TRBV4-3 and TRBJ2-7, with a tentative D call TRBD1 (5 bases). The CDR3 spans 15 residues. The V end was cut by 0 bases, the J end by 3 bases, with 12 bases between. The germline V gene has CDR1 LGHNA and CDR2 YSLEER. In DNA, the CDR3 is TGCGCCAGCAGCCAAGAGGGGCAGGTAAACTACGAGCAGTACTTC. This gives the protein CASSQEGQVNYEQYF.

This chain connects TRBV7-2 to TRBJ1-1; TRBD1 might be the D (5 bases). The germline CDR1 and CDR2 sequences are SGHTA and FQGNSA. Trimming removed 5 bases at V and 4 bases at J, with 14 bases between. The CDR3 loop spans 14 amino acids. The chain's CDR3 is CASSQNQGGTEAFF. The CDR3 region has the DNA TGTGCCAGCAGCCAGAATCAGGGAGGCACTGAAGCTTTCTTT.

The count of this clonotype is one. The chain recombines TRBV3-1 with TRBJ2-7, with unresolved D. The V and J ends lost 4 bases and 5 bases respectively, with 15 bases between them. CDR1 LGHDT and CDR2 YNNKEL come from the germline V gene (reference sequence). This CDR3 has 14 residues. In nucleotides, the CDR3 is TGTGCCAGCAGCCTCGCGGCCCTGAGCGACGAGCAGTACTTC. The encoded protein is CASSLAALSDEQYF.

This clonotype was observed many times. The V gene is TRBV7-2, the J gene TRBJ2-6, with a weak D call TRBD2 (7 bases). The CDR3 totals 16 residues. Germline V gene data show CDR1 as SGHTA and CDR2 as FQGNSA. The V and J ends lost 3 bases and 0 bases respectively, with 9 bases between them. The CDR3 region has the DNA TGTGCCAGCAGCTTGGGAGGGGGCTCTGGGGCCAACGTCCTGACTTTC. Residues: CASSLGGGSGANVLTF. The variable domain in full, completed from reference TRBV7-2 and TRBJ2-6, reads GAGVSQSPSNKVTEKGKDVELRCDPISGHTALYWYRQSLGQGLEFLIYFQGNSAPDKSGLPSDRFSAERTGGSVSTLTIQRTQQEDSAVYLCASSLGGGSGANVLTFGAGSRLTVL.

The V and J genes are TRBV3-1 and TRBJ1-1, with D tentatively TRBD1 (5 bases). The CDR3 loop spans 13 amino acids. Germline CDR1 is LGHDT and CDR2 is YNNKEL (reference sequence). V shed 4 bases and J shed 8 bases, with 14 bases lying between them. CDR3 sequence (DNA): TGTGCCAGCAGCCCGCTCCAGGGATTCGAAGCTTTCTTT. Amino acids: CASSPLQGFEAFF. The full variable domain, completed using reference TRBV3-1 and TRBJ1-1, is DTAVSQTPKYLVTQMGNDKSIKCEQNLGHDTMYWYKQDSKKFLKIMFSYNNKELIINETVPNRFSPKSPDKAHLNLHINSLELGDSAVYFCASSPLQGFEAFFGQGTRLTVV.

The rearrangement links TRBV5-1 to TRBJ1-2; no clear D gene. The V gene's germline CDR1 is SGHRS and CDR2 YFSETQ. V was clipped by 0 bases and J by 7 bases, with 13 bases between them. This CDR3 has 14 amino acids. Written as DNA, the CDR3 is TGCGCCAGCAGCTTGGCCGTGGAAATCGGTGGCTACACCTTC. Its translation is CASSLAVEIGGYTF.

The chain uses TRBV30 and TRBJ1-5, with D perhaps matching TRBD1 (6 bases). Per the germline V gene, CDR1 is GTSNPN and CDR2 is SVGIG (reference sequence). V gave up 5 bases and J gave up 4 bases, with 12 bases separating them. This CDR3 is 13 amino acids long. CDR3 amino acids: CAWGFTGNQPQHF. CDR3 nucleotide sequence: TGTGCCTGGGGATTCACAGGGAATCAGCCCCAGCATTTT.

The rearrangement joins TRBV4-2 to TRBJ2-3; 10 bases fit TRBD2. Germline CDR1 is LGHNA and CDR2 is YNFKEQ. J lost 4 bases, V lost 2 bases, and 6 bases had no gene match. CDR3 length equals 16 residues. CDR3 coding DNA: TGTGCCAGCAGCCAACGGGCTAGCGGGGGCCCAGATACGCAGTATTTT. This encodes CASSQRASGGPDTQYF.

The chain uses TRBV29-1 and TRBJ1-2, with 8 bases identical to TRBD1. This CDR3 comprises 11 residues. Trimming took 6 bases from V and 6 from J; bases not matched to a gene: 3. Looked up from germline, CDR1 is SQVTM and CDR2 is ANQGSEA. The CDR3 reads CSVGGQDGYTF. The CDR3 DNA reads as TGCAGCGTCGGGGGACAGGATGGCTACACCTTC.

The rearrangement links TRBV7-2 to TRBJ2-7; tentatively, D is TRBD2 (6 bases). V lost 2 bases and J 6 bases, leaving 11 bases between the germline ends. Looked up from germline, CDR1 is SGHTA and CDR2 is FQGNSA. The CDR3 is made up of 13 amino acids. The CDR3 DNA sequence: TGTGCCAGCAGCTTAAAGAGGGGAGGCGAGCAGTACTTC. Residues: CASSLKRGGEQYF. The whole variable domain, filled in from reference TRBV7-2 and TRBJ2-7, reads GAGVSQSPSNKVTEKGKDVELRCDPISGHTALYWYRQSLGQGLEFLIYFQGNSAPDKSGLPSDRFSAERTGGSVSTLTIQRTQQEDSAVYLCASSLKRGGEQYFGPGTRLTVT.